One sample yielded the 18 T cell receptor beta chains listed below, sequenced in a study of post-analysis software for immune sequencing data. The study's findings and limits: Higher frequency in patients than in controls was seen for roughly five TRBV segments, with TRBV5-6, TRBV5-1 and TRBV20-1 among them.

These receptors' antigens are unknown. Prepared TCR beta cDNA libraries contained unique molecular identifiers. TCRdb reprocessed the PCR reads with MiXCR, giving one entry per CDR3 protein. The sample holds about 820,000 distinct CDR3 sequences, 53% seen once. The sample comprised blood. These receptors all come from a girl aged 5-17 years with multiple sclerosis.

The V and J genes are TRBV7-9 and TRBJ2-5; TRBD1 matches 8 bases. Gene TRBJ2-7 matches the end of the DNA better, so the J call may be wrong. This CDR3 contains 17 residues. From germline, CDR1 is SEHNR and CDR2 FQNEAQ (reference sequence). CDR3 protein: CASSPLPDRAGNYEQYF. CDR3 nucleotide sequence: TGTGCCAGCAGCCCCCTCCCGGACAGGGCGGGAAACTACGAGCAGTACTTC.

The chain carries TRBV9 and TRBJ1-1; TRBD1 might be the D (6 bases). CDR3 length: 14 amino acids. CDR1 is SGDLS, CDR2 YYNGEE, per germline. Trimming stripped 0 bases from V and 5 bases from J, with 11 bases between. CDR3 loop: CASSVGNTGTEAFF. CDR3 bases: TGTGCCAGCAGCGTAGGAAACACAGGGACTGAAGCTTTCTTT.

In this sample, this clonotype turned up a few times. The chain carries TRBV10-3 and TRBJ2-7, with 7 bases lining up with TRBD1. The CDR3 length is 12 residues. Germline-derived CDR1 and CDR2 are ENHRY and SYGVKD. J gave up 2 bases and V 11 bases, and 6 bases lay outside the gene matches. CDR3 amino acids: CAAQGEPYEQYF. CDR3 sequence (DNA): TGTGCCGCGCAGGGGGAACCCTACGAGCAGTACTTC.

The rearrangement links TRBV20-1 to TRBJ2-7; 15 nucleotides align to TRBD2. Trimming removed 1 base from V and 4 bases from J; junction bases left unmatched: 5. This CDR3 has 16 residues. Germline loops: CDR1 DFQATT, CDR2 SNEGSKA (reference sequence). The CDR3 bases are TGCAGTGCTAGAGGGACTAGCGGGAGGGCCAGGTACGAGCAGTACTTC. It codes for CSARGTSGRARYEQYF.

V and J are TRBV9 and TRBJ2-3; tentative D call: TRBD2 (7 bases). With 1 base removed from V and 4 bases from J, the gap between germline ends came to 13 bases. CDR1 and CDR2 (germline): SGDLS, YYNGEE. The CDR3 spans 15 residues. CDR3 region: CASSVRGGGADTQYF. CDR3 sequence (DNA): TGTGCCAGCAGCGTAAGGGGGGGCGGCGCAGATACGCAGTATTTT.

The V gene is TRBV18, the J gene TRBJ1-1; D uncertain. This CDR3 is 15 amino acids long. V was trimmed by 3 bases and J by 1 base, leaving 12 bases between them. The germline gives CDR1 KGHSH, CDR2 LQKENI. CDR3 sequence reads: CASSPSAGENTEAFF. CDR3 in DNA: TGTGCCAGCTCACCTAGCGCTGGGGAGAACACTGAAGCTTTCTTT.

The chain couples TRBV7-9 to TRBJ1-2; 8 positions match TRBD1. The CDR3 consists of 14 residues. Germline V gene data show CDR1 as SEHNR and CDR2 as FQNEAQ (reference sequence). The V segment lost 5 bases and the J segment 6 bases; nucleotides outside the gene matches: 8. Written as DNA, the CDR3 is TGTGCCAGCAGCCTTAATGACAGGGGTAATGGCTACACCTTC. It translates to CASSLNDRGNGYTF.

V usage is TRBV20-1 and J usage is TRBJ1-4; weak D call: TRBD1 (5 bases). The V gene lost 8 bases and the J gene lost 6 bases, with 19 bases spanning the gap. The CDR3 length is 14 residues. Per the germline V gene, CDR1 is DFQATT and CDR2 is SNEGSKA (reference sequence). This CDR3 reads CSTSGAPGHEKLFF. The CDR3 bases are TGCAGTACAAGTGGAGCGCCGGGACATGAAAAACTGTTTTTT.

V and J are TRBV10-3 and TRBJ2-5, with 8 bases fitting TRBD2. The CDR3 length is 15 residues. The V gene's germline CDR1 is ENHRY and CDR2 SYGVKD. V was pared by 4 bases and J by 5 bases, with 9 bases of the junction left unmatched. The CDR3 DNA is TGTGCCATCAGTGCCACAAGCGGGGGCGGGGAGACCCAGTACTTC. It specifies CAISATSGGGETQYF.

The chain recombines TRBV27 with TRBJ2-1; 7 nucleotides agree with TRBD1. Germline V lookup: CDR1 MNHEY, CDR2 SMNVEV (reference sequence). The CDR3 runs 13 residues. With V trimmed by 6 bases and J by 8 bases, 7 bases remained unmatched. The CDR3 sequence is CASSHRGGDEQFF. The CDR3 nucleotides read TGTGCCAGCAGCCATCGAGGGGGCGATGAGCAGTTCTTC.

The chain couples TRBV15 to TRBJ2-7; 11 bases align to TRBD1. With V trimmed by 1 base and J by 6 bases, 8 bases remained unmatched. Germline-derived CDR1 and CDR2 are LNHNV and YYDKDF (reference sequence). The CDR3 contains 16 residues. CDR3 nucleotides: TGTGCCACCAGCAGAGTGTTCGGACAGGGGGCGACCGAGCAGTACTTC. Its protein is CATSRVFGQGATEQYF.

This sequence joins TRBV6-6 and TRBJ1-2; TRBD1 aligns across 7 bases. Per the germline V gene, CDR1 is MNHNY and CDR2 is SVGAGI (reference sequence). The CDR3 totals 13 residues. With 7 bases clipped from V and 8 bases from J, the junction kept 10 bases outside the gene matches. The CDR3 protein is CASIFSTGKGYTF. The DNA for the CDR3 is TGTGCCAGCATCTTCTCGACAGGGAAAGGCTACACCTTC.

This chain uses TRBV7-2 with TRBJ2-7, with TRBD2 matching over 11 bases. This CDR3 has 18 amino acids. The germline gives CDR1 SGHTA, CDR2 FQGNSA. V gave up 2 bases and J gave up 6 bases; unmatched junction bases: 15. CDR3 sequence (DNA): TGTGCCAGCAGCTTAAATGGGGCTAGCGGGAGGTGGGGTTCCGAGCAGTACTTC. Residues: CASSLNGASGRWGSEQYF.

On this clonotype: One end of the junction varies from germline; a read error may be responsible. The CDR3 DNA is TGTGCCAGCAGTTACTCGCCCAGGGGATATGGCTACAACTTC. Translated: CASSYSPRGYGYNF. The chain employs TRBV6-5 and TRBJ1-2, with D possibly matching TRBD1 (6 bases). The CDR3 loop spans 14 amino acids. Germline V gene data show CDR1 as MNHEY and CDR2 as SVGAGI.

This clonotype was counted between two and nine times. The chain employs TRBV7-9 and TRBJ2-5; 9 bases align to TRBD1. The CDR3 runs to 14 residues. The germline V gene encodes CDR1 SEHNR and CDR2 FQNEAQ (reference sequence). With 5 bases clipped from V and 5 bases from J, the junction kept 6 bases outside the gene matches. In nucleotides, the CDR3 is TGTGCCAGCAGCCGGGACAGGGCCGGGGAGACCCAGTACTTC. This gives the protein CASSRDRAGETQYF.

The V gene is TRBV29-1, the J gene TRBJ2-4; weak D call: TRBD2 (5 bases). The CDR3 contains 11 residues. Trimming left V 4 bases short and J 13 bases short, with 14 bases between. Germline CDR1 reads SQVTM; CDR2 reads ANQGSEA. The CDR3 sequence is CSVVRAREQYF. The CDR3 nucleotides are TGCAGCGTTGTCCGGGCGAGGGAGCAGTACTTC.

On this clonotype: At one of its ends the junction is not consistent with the germline gene, which may arise from a read error. Written as DNA, the CDR3 is TGTGCCAGCAATGAAGTAGGAAGGACATTAAACTACGAGCAGTACTTC. Its protein is CASNEVGRTLNYEQYF. The chain recombines TRBV2 with TRBJ2-7; D perhaps matches TRBD1 (5 bases). The CDR3 sequence is 16 residues long. The germline gives CDR1 SNHLY, CDR2 FYNNEI. The full variable domain, its missing parts supplied by reference TRBV2 and TRBJ2-7, is EPEVTQTPSHQVTQMGQEVILRCVPISNHLYFYWYRQILGQKVEFLVSFYNNEISEKSEIFDDQFSVERPDGSNFTLKIRSTKLEDSAMYFCASNEVGRTLNYEQYFGPGTRLTVT.

The J gene is TRBJ2-7, the V gene TRBV5-1; D possibly corresponds to TRBD1 (6 bases). The CDR3 runs 17 residues. The V gene lost 2 bases and the J gene lost 3 bases, with 21 bases spanning the gap. Germline-derived CDR1 and CDR2 are SGHRS and YFSETQ. The DNA for the CDR3 is TGCGCCAGCAGCTTCCTCCCCCCACGGGACACCAGCTACGAGCAGTACTTC. Translated: CASSFLPPRDTSYEQYF. Filled out from reference TRBV5-1 and TRBJ2-7, the complete variable domain reads KAGVTQTPRYLIKTRGQQVTLSCSPISGHRSVSWYQQTPGQGLQFLFEYFSETQRNKGNFPGRFSGRQFSNSRSEMNVSTLELGDSALYLCASSFLPPRDTSYEQYFGPGTRLTVT.